What follows are 20 T cell receptor beta chains derived from one specimen sequenced in a study of blood T cell repertoires in COVID-19. Repertoires were generated with immunoSEQ multiplex PCR, while TCRdb's copy carries only in-frame clones and drops some. The sample carries about 210,000 clones, 89% recorded once. The sample comprised peripheral blood. These receptors were collected from a woman aged 40 to 55 with acute or convalescent COVID-19.

In regard to this clone: This specimen includes other DNA sequences encoding the same CDR3. The CDR3, as DNA: TGTGCCAGCAGCGTAGGGACAGGGGGCGGTCAGCCCCAGCATTTT. It is translated as CASSVGTGGGQPQHF. The chain couples TRBV9 to TRBJ1-5, with 11 bases fitting TRBD1. The germline CDR1 and CDR2 sequences are SGDLS and YYNGEE. This CDR3 region has 15 residues. J lost 6 bases, V lost 0 bases, and 2 bases had no gene match.

The genes are TRBV4-1 and TRBJ1-1; no firm D call. V was clipped by 4 bases and J by 0 bases, with 6 bases between them. From germline, CDR1 is MGHRA and CDR2 YSYEKL. This CDR3 contains 13 residues. CDR3 DNA sequence: TGCGCCAGCAGCCCACCGGTGAACACTGAAGCTTTCTTT. The encoded protein is CASSPPVNTEAFF.

This chain uses TRBV4-2 with TRBJ1-1, with a possible D match to TRBD1 (6 bases). In germline, CDR1 is LGHNA, CDR2 YNFKEQ. This CDR3 has 17 residues. V was shortened by 0 bases and J by 5 bases, with 19 bases between the two germline ends. The DNA of the CDR3 is TGTGCCAGCAGCCAAGAAGGGCGCGCCGATCAGGGGACTGAAGCTTTCTTT. This codes for CASSQEGRADQGTEAFF.

This chain joins TRBV7-9 and TRBJ1-1; no reliable D call. There are 13 residues in the CDR3. Germline-derived CDR1 and CDR2 are SEHNR and FQNEAQ (reference sequence). The V and J ends lost 7 bases and 0 bases respectively, with 9 bases between them. The chain's CDR3 is CASTVSLNTEAFF. CDR3 in DNA: TGTGCCAGCACGGTAAGCCTGAACACTGAAGCTTTCTTT.

The genes are TRBV6-6 and TRBJ1-5, with 7 positions matching TRBD1. Losses at the gene ends were 0 bases for V and 6 bases for J; bases not matched to a gene: 2. CDR3 length: 14 residues. CDR1 is MNHNY and CDR2 is SVGAGI in the germline V gene (reference sequence). CDR3 in amino acids: CASSYSQGGQPQHF. CDR3 sequence (DNA): TGTGCCAGCAGTTACTCCCAGGGGGGTCAGCCCCAGCATTTT.

The chain links TRBV6-6 to TRBJ1-2; D perhaps matches TRBD1 (6 bases). The length of the CDR3 is 14 residues. Germline-derived CDR1 and CDR2 are MNHNY and SVGAGI (reference sequence). V shed 6 bases and J shed 3 bases, with 14 bases lying between them. CDR3 in amino acids: CASRDMGHDYGYTF. The CDR3 nucleotides are TGTGCCAGCAGGGATATGGGACACGACTATGGCTACACCTTC.

V and J are TRBV29-1 and TRBJ2-3, with 10 bases identical to TRBD1. Germline CDR1 is SQVTM and CDR2 is ANQGSEA. The CDR3 consists of 15 residues. Unmatched junction bases numbered 7, after V lost 6 bases and J lost 1 base. The CDR3 DNA reads TGCAGCGTCTCAGCCGGGACAGGGGGCACAGATACGCAGTATTTT. Its translation is CSVSAGTGGTDTQYF.

This clone was observed once. The genes are TRBV6-4 and TRBJ1-2; D call uncertain. Germline loops: CDR1 MRHNA, CDR2 SNTAGT. Trimming took off 2 bases at V and 7 bases at J, with 14 bases between the two ends. CDR3 length equals 14 residues. DNA of the CDR3: TGTGCCAGCAGTGACGGCGGAGTGGCCGTTGGCTACACCTTC. Protein sequence: CASSDGGVAVGYTF.

The chain couples TRBV27 to TRBJ1-2, with D maybe TRBD1 (5 bases). Trimming took off 2 bases at V and 2 bases at J, with 9 bases between the two ends. The CDR3 is 14 residues long. The V gene's germline CDR1 is MNHEY and CDR2 SMNVEV (reference sequence). The CDR3 DNA reads as TGTGCCAGCAGTTTAAGGCGGGGGAACTATGGCTACACCTTC. Protein product: CASSLRRGNYGYTF.

The chain carries TRBV19 and TRBJ1-2, with 7 nucleotides matching TRBD1. The CDR3 loop spans 13 amino acids. The V segment lost 3 bases and the J segment 7 bases; nucleotides outside the gene matches: 5. Germline loops: CDR1 LNHDA, CDR2 SQIVND (reference sequence). The CDR3 loop reads CASSIGQATGYTF. For the CDR3, the DNA is TGTGCCAGTAGTATTGGACAGGCAACTGGCTACACCTTC.

This chain uses TRBV19 with TRBJ2-7, with a tentative D call TRBD2 (5 bases). Germline V lookup: CDR1 LNHDA, CDR2 SQIVND (reference sequence). The CDR3 runs 15 residues. Trimming stripped 1 base from V and 4 bases from J, with 14 bases between. This CDR3 reads CASSIGQLEVYEQYV. The CDR3 nucleotides read TGTGCCAGTAGTATAGGCCAGTTGGAGGTTTACGAGCAGTACGTC.

The chain uses TRBV2 and TRBJ1-3; TRBD1 is a possible D gene (5 bases). The CDR3 contains 15 residues. With 5 bases removed from V and 0 bases from J, the gap between germline ends came to 11 bases. CDR1 SNHLY and CDR2 FYNNEI come from the germline V gene. The CDR3 reads CASSQDIPSGNTIYF. CDR3 in DNA: TGTGCCAGCAGTCAGGACATACCCTCTGGAAACACCATATATTTT.

The J gene is TRBJ1-1, the V gene TRBV19; 9 bases line up with TRBD1. With 7 bases clipped from V and 0 bases from J, the junction kept 3 bases outside the gene matches. The CDR3 length is 14 residues. The V gene's germline CDR1 is LNHDA and CDR2 SQIVND (reference sequence). This CDR3 reads CASKTGGLNTEAFF. The DNA for the CDR3 is TGTGCCAGTAAAACAGGGGGCCTGAACACTGAAGCTTTCTTT.

The rearrangement uses TRBV5-4 and TRBJ1-1; 7 nucleotides line up with TRBD1. Germline lookup yields CDR1 SGHNT and CDR2 YYREEE (reference sequence). Trimming removed 4 bases from V and 6 bases from J; junction bases left unmatched: 12. This CDR3 has 15 residues. The chain's CDR3 is CASSTKTGSDSEAFF. CDR3 DNA: TGTGCCAGCAGCACTAAGACAGGGAGTGATTCTGAAGCTTTCTTT.

The genes are TRBV9 and TRBJ2-5; unclear D gene. The CDR3 covers 14 residues. Trimming removed 0 bases from V and 5 bases from J, with 11 bases in between. CDR1 and CDR2 from the germline V gene are SGDLS and YYNGEE. The CDR3 DNA reads TGTGCCAGCAGCGTAGGGGCAGATCGGGAGACCCAGTACTTC. This codes for CASSVGADRETQYF.

This rearrangement joins TRBV27 to TRBJ1-5; D uncertain. The CDR3 covers 15 residues. Trimming took off 1 base at V and 2 bases at J, with 9 bases between the two ends. Looked up from germline, CDR1 is MNHEY and CDR2 is SMNVEV (reference sequence). The CDR3 sequence is CASSLFASGNQPQHF. In DNA, the CDR3 is TGTGCCAGCAGTTTATTCGCCTCGGGCAATCAGCCCCAGCATTTT.

The chain links TRBV19 to TRBJ2-6, with D perhaps TRBD1 (6 bases). This CDR3 has 19 residues. V gave up 3 bases and J gave up 0 bases, with 18 bases separating them. Germline CDR1 reads LNHDA; CDR2 reads SQIVND (reference sequence). The CDR3 DNA sequence: TGTGCCAGTAGTATTAAGGGTTCAGGGGTCATCTCTGGGGCCAACGTCCTGACTTTC. Residues: CASSIKGSGVISGANVLTF.

V and J are TRBV25-1 and TRBJ1-1; possibly TRBD1 for D (5 bases). The CDR3 is 13 amino acids. Germline V lookup: CDR1 MGHDK, CDR2 SYGVNS. Trimming took off 3 bases at V and 6 bases at J, with 11 bases between the two ends. In nucleotides, the CDR3 is TGTGCCAGCAGTGACGTAATGGGGCCTGAAGCTTTCTTT. Encoded protein: CASSDVMGPEAFF.

V is TRBV27 and J is TRBJ2-1, with TRBD2 matching over 8 bases. Germline loops: CDR1 MNHEY, CDR2 SMNVEV (reference sequence). CDR3 length: 20 residues. With V trimmed by 1 base and J by 6 bases, 20 bases remained unmatched. CDR3 sequence (DNA): TGTGCCAGCAGTTTATTATTCTCCCAGGGTAAGGCGGGGGGACCCAATGAGCAGTTCTTC. Encoded protein: CASSLLFSQGKAGGPNEQFF.

The chain combines TRBV6-5 with TRBJ1-1; TRBD1 is a possible D gene (6 bases). The CDR3 has 15 amino acids. The V gene lost 7 bases and the J gene lost 0 bases, with 15 bases spanning the gap. CDR1 MNHEY and CDR2 SVGAGI come from the germline V gene. The CDR3 DNA sequence: TGTGCCAGCAAGGGAACAGGGTGGATGAACACTGAAGCTTTCTTT. Its translation is CASKGTGWMNTEAFF.